This record covers a single T cell receptor beta chain. Trimming removed 4 bases from V and 7 bases from J; junction bases left unmatched: 11. Per germline, CDR1 SGHKS and CDR2 YYEKEE (reference sequence). The CDR3 sequence is 14 residues long. The sample is drawn from a study of identical twins. Using its own MiXCR run on the 5' RACE reads, TCRdb lists one record per CDR3 protein. This table holds around 1.7 million distinct CDR3 sequences, around 29% found once. No donor was unhealthy or non-Caucasian. This chain links TRBV5-5 with TRBJ2-7; 7 positions agree with TRBD1. The clonotype originates from a newborn girl in good health. Material for sequencing was cord blood. CDR3 DNA: TGTGCCAGCAGCCCAGGGACAGCAGAACGGGAGCAGTACTTC. Encoded protein: CASSPGTAEREQYF.